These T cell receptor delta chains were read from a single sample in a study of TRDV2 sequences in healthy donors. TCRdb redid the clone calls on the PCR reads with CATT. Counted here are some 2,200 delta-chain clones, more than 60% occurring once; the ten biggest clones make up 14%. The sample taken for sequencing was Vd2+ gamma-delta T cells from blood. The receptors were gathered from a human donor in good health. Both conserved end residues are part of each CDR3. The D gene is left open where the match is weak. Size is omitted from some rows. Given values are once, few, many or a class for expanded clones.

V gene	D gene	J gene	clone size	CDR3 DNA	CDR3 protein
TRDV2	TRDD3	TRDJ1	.	TGTGCCTGTGACACTCTTGTACTGGGGGATACTCCGGCCGATAAACTCATCTTT	CACDTLVLGDTPADKLIF
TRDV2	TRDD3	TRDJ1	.	TGTGCCTGTGACACCGCGGGATACTCACTTAACCGCGATAAACTCATCTTT	CACDTAGYSLNRDKLIF
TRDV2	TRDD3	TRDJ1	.	TGTGCCTGTGACACCGTGGGGGGTACGGGGGATCGGAAACTCATCTTT	CACDTVGGTGDRKLIF
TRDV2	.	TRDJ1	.	TGTGCCTGTGACACGCTGGGGACCCACACCGATAAACTCATCTTT	CACDTLGTHTDKLIF
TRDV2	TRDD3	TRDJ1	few	TGTGCCTGTGACAACATACTGGGGGAAAGCGGGCCCTACCCCGATAAACTCATCTTT	CACDNILGESGPYPDKLIF
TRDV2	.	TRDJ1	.	TGTGCCTGTGACCAAATACGTTTTACGCCCAGCTCCACCGATAAACTCATCTTT	CACDQIRFTPSSTDKLIF
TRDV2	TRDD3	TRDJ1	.	TGTGCCTGTGACGCCGTACTCGGGGATACGGTAAGGTACACCGATAAACTCATCTTT	CACDAVLGDTVRYTDKLIF
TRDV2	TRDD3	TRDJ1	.	TGTGCCTGTGACTCCCTACTGGGGGATATCACCGATAAACTCATCTTT	CACDSLLGDITDKLIF
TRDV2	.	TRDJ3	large	TGTGCCTGTGACTCCGTACTGATCAGGTCCTGGGACACCCGACAGATGTTTTTC	CACDSVLIRSWDTRQMFF
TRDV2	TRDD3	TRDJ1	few	TGTGCCTGTGACACCTGGGGGAGCACCGATAAACTCATCTTT	CACDTWGSTDKLIF
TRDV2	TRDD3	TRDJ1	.	TGTGCCTGTGACACTCTGGGGGACACCAAGAGCTCCTGGGACACCGATAAACTCATCTTT	CACDTLGDTKSSWDTDKLIF
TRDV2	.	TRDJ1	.	TGTGCCTGTGACACCGTGGGCCCTTCAGATAGTGGGCGGGACACCGATAAACTCATCTTT	CACDTVGPSDSGRDTDKLIF
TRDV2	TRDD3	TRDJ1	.	TGTGCCTGTGACGCCTTACTGGGGGATTTCGGCGATAAACTCATCTTT	CACDALLGDFGDKLIF
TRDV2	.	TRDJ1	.	TGTGCCTGTGATGGGATCCTGTACACCGATAAACTCATCTTT	CACDGILYTDKLIF
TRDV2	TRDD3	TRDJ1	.	TGTGCCTGTGACTCGGTGGGGGATCGCCAAACCCCGTACACCGATAAACTCATCTTT	CACDSVGDRQTPYTDKLIF
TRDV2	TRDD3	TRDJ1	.	TGTGCCTGTGACTCCATTTCTGGGGGATACGCGTGGTCGGATAAACTCATCTTT	CACDSISGGYAWSDKLIF
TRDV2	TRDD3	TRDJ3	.	TGTGCCTGTGACACCGCTGGGGGATACCACTCCTGGGACACCCGACAGATGTTTTTC	CACDTAGGYHSWDTRQMFF
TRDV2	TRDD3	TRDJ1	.	TGTGCCTGTGACAAACTGGGGGCTTCGACCGATAAACTCATCTTT	CACDKLGASTDKLIF
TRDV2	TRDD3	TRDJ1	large	TGTGCCTGTGACACCATCCCTCTGGGGGGGTCACCCCCCGATAAACTCATCTTT	CACDTIPLGGSPPDKLIF
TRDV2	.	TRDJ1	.	TGTGCCTGTGATGTCCTTGGGGGGTCCCACACCGATAAACTCATCTTT	CACDVLGGSHTDKLIF
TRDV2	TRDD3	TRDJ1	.	TGTGCCTGTGACACCCTGGGGGATTGGAACACCGATAAACTCATCTTT	CACDTLGDWNTDKLIF
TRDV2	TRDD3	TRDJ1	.	TGTGCCTGTGACTCACTACTGGGGGATAAAAACACCGATAAACTCATCTTT	CACDSLLGDKNTDKLIF
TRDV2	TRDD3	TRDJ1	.	TGTGCCTGTGACACGCTGGGGGACAAGTACACCGATAAACTCATCTTT	CACDTLGDKYTDKLIF